This T cell receptor (beta chain) comes out of a study of human thymus T cells. Using immunoSEQ multiplex PCR, the repertoire was profiled, and TCRdb retains in-frame clones only, with some absent. Among 75,000 to 90,000 clones listed, approximately 96% were seen once. From resections taken during corrective heart surgery, the thymus tissue was obtained. Having surgery to correct congenital heart defects, healthy Finnish infants acted as the donors. CDR3 length equals 13 residues. The germline V and J ends were trimmed by 0 bases and 14 bases, with 15 bases remaining between them. The V gene's germline CDR1 is MNHNS and CDR2 SASEGT.

V and J are TRBV6-1 and TRBJ2-3; D may be TRBD1 (5 bases). This sequence was found in a boy in the first two years of life with a congenital heart defect but otherwise immunologically healthy. Sequencing was carried out using thymus tissue. For the CDR3, the DNA is TGTGCCAGCAGTGAAGCGCTTCAGGGTAGGAGGTATTTT. It codes for CASSEALQGRRYF.